This T cell receptor (beta chain) was identified during a study of cytomegalovirus exposure and HLA in healthy donors. Study overall: Drawn from HLA-typed donors, approximately 86 million unique TCRs were held in an early data release.

PCR was performed using 60 Vbeta and 13 Jbeta primers. Under the authors' procedure: A later analysis tallied some 80 million unique TCR beta chains, about 9.9 million of them shared. Measured with immunoSEQ multiplex PCR; TCRdb has only the in-frame clones, and not every one. V and J calls and clone size are given by that table; D and trimming were obtained from the DNA. The data show 42,000 or so clones, 45% to 65% seen once. As to this clone: Its specificity is unknown.

Regarding the study as a whole: Most TCRs appeared rarely, but some public TCRs recurred in many donors.

The germline V gene has CDR1 SGDLS and CDR2 YYNGEE. The CDR3 is 18 amino acids. Trimming removed 0 bases from V and 0 bases from J; junction bases left unmatched: 4. The chain recombines TRBV9 with TRBJ2-6; 9 bases are shared with TRBD1. The sequencing sample was made of PBMCs. This receptor was obtained from a human donor in good health. Here the CDR3 DNA reads TGTGCCAGCAGCGTAGCTGGGACAGGGAACTCTGGGGCCAACGTCCTGACTTTC. Protein sequence: CASSVAGTGNSGANVLTF.